These 30 T cell receptor beta chains share one sample of origin, sequenced in a study of blood T cell repertoires in COVID-19. Profiled with immunoSEQ multiplex PCR; TCRdb holds only in-frame clones, not every one. This sample has about 160,000 clones, with just over 85% found just once. Sequenced: peripheral blood. The receptors were sampled from a man in his sixties or seventies with acute or convalescent COVID-19.

The gene calls are TRBV11-2 and TRBJ2-1, with a tentative D call TRBD1 (5 bases). V dropped 1 base and J dropped 3 bases, with 16 bases sitting between them. Germline V gene data show CDR1 as SGHAT and CDR2 as FQNNGV. The CDR3 covers 17 residues. CDR3 loop: CASSLAGGAGYYNEQFF. The CDR3 region has the DNA TGTGCCAGCAGCTTAGCTGGTGGGGCAGGGTACTACAATGAGCAGTTCTTC.

This sequence joins TRBV5-1 and TRBJ2-2; D perhaps matches TRBD2 (5 bases). The ends were cut back, 0 bases at V and 10 bases at J, with 10 bases in the middle. Germline CDR1 and CDR2: SGHRS and YFSETQ. This CDR3 comprises 13 residues. The DNA for the CDR3 is TGCGCCAGCAGCTTGGTGGGGAGTGTGGAGCTGTTTTTT. The encoded protein is CASSLVGSVELFF.

The chain combines TRBV30 with TRBJ2-7, with 7 nucleotides matching TRBD1. Trimming at V came to 2 bases and at J to 5 bases, leaving 6 bases not matched to a gene. The CDR3 consists of 13 residues. Germline lookup yields CDR1 GTSNPN and CDR2 SVGIG (reference sequence). CDR3 loop: CAWSPGQFDEQYF. CDR3 nucleotides: TGTGCCTGGAGTCCGGGACAGTTCGACGAGCAGTACTTC.

The chain couples TRBV27 to TRBJ2-3; no definite D call. Trimming left V 2 bases short and J 6 bases short, with 9 bases between. The CDR3 is made up of 13 amino acids. Germline CDR1 reads MNHEY; CDR2 reads SMNVEV (reference sequence). In nucleotides, the CDR3 is TGTGCCAGCAGTTTACGACTTCTGGATACGCAGTATTTT. Amino acid sequence: CASSLRLLDTQYF.

V and J are TRBV28 and TRBJ2-1; 8 bases are a match to TRBD2. Trimming removed 4 bases from V and 7 bases from J; junction bases left unmatched: 9. The CDR3 runs 15 residues. Germline loops: CDR1 MDHEN, CDR2 SYDVKM. The CDR3: CASSSSGLDSNEQFF. For the CDR3, the DNA is TGTGCCAGCAGTTCATCGGGACTAGACTCTAATGAGCAGTTCTTC.

The V and J genes are TRBV28 and TRBJ2-2; D may be TRBD1 (6 bases). Germline V CDR1 and CDR2: MDHEN, SYDVKM. V shed 5 bases and J shed 1 base, with 11 bases lying between them. This CDR3 is 15 amino acids long. The CDR3 nucleotides are TGTGCCAGCAGTCCCCAGGGGATGAACACCGGGGAGCTGTTTTTT. It encodes CASSPQGMNTGELFF.

The chain couples TRBV7-2 to TRBJ2-1; D possibly corresponds to TRBD2 (6 bases). The V and J ends lost 4 bases and 3 bases respectively, with 10 bases between them. The CDR3 length is 14 residues. Germline V gives CDR1 SGHTA, CDR2 FQGNSA. This CDR3 is CASSSLSGYNEQFF. CDR3 sequence (DNA): TGTGCCAGCAGCTCGCTTAGCGGCTACAATGAGCAGTTCTTC.

The rearrangement joins TRBV7-3 to TRBJ2-3; TRBD2 agrees at 13 bases. Unmatched junction bases numbered 13, after V lost 5 bases and J lost 2 bases. The CDR3 runs 19 residues. Germline V gene sequence: CDR1 SGHTA, CDR2 FQGTGA. The CDR3 loop is CASSLKPRLAGGSTDTQYF. CDR3 sequence (DNA): TGTGCCAGCAGCCTAAAGCCCCGACTAGCGGGAGGCTCCACAGATACGCAGTATTTT.

The V and J genes are TRBV11-3 and TRBJ1-1, with 10 bases matching TRBD1. This CDR3 is built from 17 residues. The V gene's germline CDR1 is SGHNT and CDR2 YENEEA. J gave up 4 bases and V 5 bases, and 13 bases lay outside the gene matches. The DNA for the CDR3 is TGTGCCAGCAGCGCGGGACAGGGGATAAGAGGGGGCACTGAAGCTTTCTTT. This sequence encodes CASSAGQGIRGGTEAFF.

This clone showed up just a few times. The CDR3 loop reads CASSLITSHQETQYF. Written as DNA, the CDR3 is TGTGCCAGCAGTTTGATAACCAGTCACCAAGAGACCCAGTACTTC. The chain carries TRBV27 and TRBJ2-5; D remains unclear. There are 15 residues in the CDR3. Trimming pared 3 bases from V and 0 bases from J, leaving 11 bases between. In germline, CDR1 is MNHEY, CDR2 SMNVEV (reference sequence).

The rearrangement uses TRBV6-5 and TRBJ2-5; 8 positions agree with TRBD2. This CDR3 is 13 amino acids long. Losses at the gene ends were 6 bases for V and 5 bases for J; bases not matched to a gene: 5. Germline loops: CDR1 MNHEY, CDR2 SVGAGI. Here the CDR3 DNA reads TGTGCCAGCAGCGCCGGGACTAGGGAGACCCAGTACTTC. Amino acid sequence: CASSAGTRETQYF.

The chain joins TRBV6-6 to TRBJ1-2, with D uncertain. V dropped 2 bases and J dropped 0 bases, with 7 bases sitting between them. CDR1 is MNHNY, CDR2 SVGAGI, per germline (reference sequence). This CDR3 has 14 amino acids. The CDR3 sequence is CASSYADSNYGYTF. CDR3 DNA: TGTGCCAGCAGTTACGCGGATTCTAACTATGGCTACACCTTC.

This chain joins TRBV24-1 and TRBJ2-5; possibly TRBD2 for D (5 bases). Germline V gives CDR1 KGHDR, CDR2 SFDVKD. V shed 2 bases and J shed 3 bases, with 15 bases lying between them. The CDR3 totals 16 residues. The CDR3 loop is CATSDSPSGREETQYF. For the CDR3, the DNA is TGTGCCACCAGTGATTCCCCCAGCGGAAGAGAAGAGACCCAGTACTTC.

The chain uses TRBV28 and TRBJ1-2, with a weak D call TRBD1 (5 bases). The CDR3 contains 12 residues. Trimming left V 7 bases short and J 4 bases short, with 10 bases between. Germline CDR1 is MDHEN and CDR2 is SYDVKM. CDR3 DNA: TGTGCCAGCAATCGACAGCCCTATGGCTACACCTTC. Translation: CASNRQPYGYTF.

V and J are TRBV7-9 and TRBJ1-5; D is ambiguous. The CDR3 extends over 12 amino acids. V gave up 1 base and J gave up 8 bases, with 6 bases separating them. The V gene's germline CDR1 is SEHNR and CDR2 FQNEAQ (reference sequence). The CDR3 nucleotides read TGTGCCAGCAGCTTAGGGGAGAAGCCCCAGCATTTT. This translates into CASSLGEKPQHF.

The chain combines TRBV28 with TRBJ1-3; TRBD1 is a possible D gene (6 bases). The germline gives CDR1 MDHEN, CDR2 SYDVKM. Trimming shortened V by 6 bases and J by 0 bases, and 12 bases separated the two germline ends. The CDR3 totals 15 residues. The CDR3 bases are TGTGCCAGCAGCTCAGGGGCGCTCTCTGGAAACACCATATATTTT. Its protein is CASSSGALSGNTIYF.

The V and J genes are TRBV7-2 and TRBJ2-1; TRBD2 is a possible D gene (6 bases). Per the germline V gene, CDR1 is SGHTA and CDR2 is FQGNSA. This CDR3 spans 16 amino acids. Trimming removed 1 base from V and 0 bases from J, with 10 bases in between. CDR3 in amino acids: CASSLEAGSSYNEQFF. The CDR3 DNA reads as TGTGCCAGCAGCTTAGAGGCCGGGAGCTCCTACAATGAGCAGTTCTTC.

This clone appeared once. This sequence joins TRBV29-1 and TRBJ2-1; 8 bases agree with TRBD2. Looked up from germline, CDR1 is SQVTM and CDR2 is ANQGSEA. Unmatched junction bases numbered 6, after V lost 3 bases and J lost 5 bases. This CDR3 has 14 residues. The CDR3 sequence: CSVDIGLANNEQFF. In nucleotides, the CDR3 is TGCAGCGTTGATATAGGACTAGCCAACAATGAGCAGTTCTTC.

The V gene is TRBV7-3, the J gene TRBJ2-3; a weak D match, TRBD2 (5 bases). V was shortened by 1 base and J by 3 bases, with 8 bases between the two germline ends. Germline V lookup: CDR1 SGHTA, CDR2 FQGTGA. The CDR3 has 14 amino acids. CDR3 loop: CASSLRAETDTQYF. The CDR3 nucleotides read TGTGCCAGCAGCTTAAGAGCGGAAACAGATACGCAGTATTTT.

The J gene is TRBJ1-6, the V gene TRBV9; D perhaps matches TRBD1 (5 bases). Trimming pared 0 bases from V and 8 bases from J, leaving 12 bases between. This CDR3 is built from 15 residues. In germline, CDR1 is SGDLS, CDR2 YYNGEE. The CDR3 DNA follows: TGTGCCAGCAGCGTAGTCCCGGGGGGGGATTCACCCCTCCACTTT. It specifies CASSVVPGGDSPLHF.

To note about this clone: This same CDR3 is encoded by further DNA sequences in the sample. V gene TRBV15 combines with J gene TRBJ1-2, with 7 bases aligning to TRBD1. Germline CDR1 reads LNHNV; CDR2 reads YYDKDF (reference sequence). V gave up 3 bases and J gave up 3 bases; unmatched junction bases: 4. The CDR3 spans 14 residues. In DNA, the CDR3 is TGTGCCACCAGCAGCGGAGGGACAGACTATGGCTACACCTTC. Translation gives CATSSGGTDYGYTF.

V is TRBV5-5 and J is TRBJ1-5; D call uncertain. V lost 1 base and J lost 2, with 7 bases in between. The CDR3 has 14 residues. Looked up from germline, CDR1 is SGHKS and CDR2 is YYEKEE (reference sequence). The CDR3 DNA follows: TGTGCCAGCAGCTTGCTAGCAGGCAATCAGCCCCAGCATTTT. Amino acids: CASSLLAGNQPQHF.

V is TRBV5-4 and J is TRBJ2-7; 11 bases agree with TRBD2. The CDR3 has 17 amino acids. CDR1 and CDR2 from the germline V gene are SGHNT and YYREEE (reference sequence). With 0 bases clipped from V and 2 bases from J, the junction kept 7 bases outside the gene matches. CDR3 in amino acids: CASSLGSGTSGTYEQYF. The CDR3 region has the DNA TGTGCCAGCAGCTTGGGATCCGGGACTAGCGGAACCTACGAGCAGTACTTC.

The chain links TRBV28 to TRBJ1-6, with a possible D match to TRBD1 (5 bases). V was cut by 7 bases and J by 7 bases, with 11 bases left in between. Looked up from germline, CDR1 is MDHEN and CDR2 is SYDVKM. The CDR3 has 13 amino acids. The CDR3 here is CASMGGSNSPLHF. The CDR3 coding sequence is TGTGCCAGCATGGGGGGTTCCAATTCACCCCTCCACTTT.

V usage is TRBV6-2 or TRBV6-3 and J usage is TRBJ2-1; D is unresolved. The V gene's germline CDR1 is MNHEY and CDR2 SVGEGT. Deletions cut 1 base from V and 10 bases from J, with 5 bases between. This CDR3 contains 11 residues. As DNA, the CDR3 is TGTGCCAGCAGTTACTTCAGGGAGCAGTTCTTC. Translating it yields CASSYFREQFF.

This clone was observed a few times. This chain joins TRBV12-5 and TRBJ1-5, with TRBD1 identical over 9 bases. Looked up from germline, CDR1 is LGHNT and CDR2 is FRNRAP. V shed 3 bases, J shed 4 bases, and the junction held 10 bases outside the gene matches. This CDR3 has 17 amino acids. CDR3 sequence (DNA): TGTGCTAGTGGTTTTTCCGCCGGGACAGGGTTAAATCAGCCCCAGCATTTT. Residues: CASGFSAGTGLNQPQHF.

J is TRBJ2-6 and V is TRBV7-2; TRBD2 matches at 10 bases. J gave up 4 bases and V 0 bases, and 12 bases lay outside the gene matches. Germline V gene data show CDR1 as SGHTA and CDR2 as FQGNSA. The CDR3 consists of 20 residues. The CDR3 nucleotides are TGTGCCAGCAGCTTAGCGCTGGCTAGCGGGAGAGGGGTCGGGGCCAACGTCCTGACTTTC. This codes for CASSLALASGRGVGANVLTF.

CDR3 region: CASGAAGGRANEQFF. CDR3 bases: TGTGCCAGCGGAGCGGCGGGAGGGCGGGCCAATGAGCAGTTCTTC. The chain couples TRBV6-4 to TRBJ2-1, with 9 nucleotides matching TRBD2. Germline V lookup: CDR1 MRHNA, CDR2 SNTAGT. V shed 8 bases and J 6 bases; nucleotides not matched to a gene: 11. This CDR3 is built from 15 residues.

This clone was counted a single time. CDR3 nucleotide sequence: TGTGCCAGCAGCTCCGCCGGACTGATTCTCACAGATACGCAGTATTTT. Its protein is CASSSAGLILTDTQYF. The rearrangement links TRBV7-9 to TRBJ2-3; D may be TRBD2 (5 bases). The CDR3 runs 16 residues. Per the germline V gene, CDR1 is SEHNR and CDR2 is FQNEAQ (reference sequence). V was cut by 4 bases and J by 2 bases, with 16 bases left in between.

The chain links TRBV27 to TRBJ2-1; 11 bases match TRBD1. The V segment lost 6 bases and the J segment 2 bases; nucleotides outside the gene matches: 9. Germline-derived CDR1 and CDR2 are MNHEY and SMNVEV (reference sequence). The CDR3 runs to 17 residues. The CDR3 sequence: CASSLSPGQGAYNEQFF. CDR3 sequence (DNA): TGTGCCAGCAGCCTTTCTCCGGGACAGGGGGCCTACAATGAGCAGTTCTTC.